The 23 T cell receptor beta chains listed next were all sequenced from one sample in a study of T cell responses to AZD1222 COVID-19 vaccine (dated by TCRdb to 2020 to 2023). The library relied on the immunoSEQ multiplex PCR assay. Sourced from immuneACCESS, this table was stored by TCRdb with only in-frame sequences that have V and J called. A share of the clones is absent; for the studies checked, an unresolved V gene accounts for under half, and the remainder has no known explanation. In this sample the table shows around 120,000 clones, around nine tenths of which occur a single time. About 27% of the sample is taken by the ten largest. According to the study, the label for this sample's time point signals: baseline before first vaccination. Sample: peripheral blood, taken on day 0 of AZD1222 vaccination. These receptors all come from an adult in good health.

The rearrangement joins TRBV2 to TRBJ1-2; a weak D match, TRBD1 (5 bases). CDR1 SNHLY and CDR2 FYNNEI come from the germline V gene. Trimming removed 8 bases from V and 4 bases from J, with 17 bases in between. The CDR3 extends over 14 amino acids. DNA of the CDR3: TGTGCCAGCGGCCCAGGGTCCTCCCGCTATGGCTACACCTTC. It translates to CASGPGSSRYGYTF. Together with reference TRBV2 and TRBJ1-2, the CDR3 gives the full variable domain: EPEVTQTPSHQVTQMGQEVILRCVPISNHLYFYWYRQILGQKVEFLVSFYNNEISEKSEIFDDQFSVERPDGSNFTLKIRSTKLEDSAMYFCASGPGSSRYGYTFGSGTRLTVV.

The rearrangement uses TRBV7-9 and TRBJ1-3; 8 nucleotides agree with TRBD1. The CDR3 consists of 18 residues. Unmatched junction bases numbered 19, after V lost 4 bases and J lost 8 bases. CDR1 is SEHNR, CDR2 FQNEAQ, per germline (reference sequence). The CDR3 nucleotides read TGTGCCAGCAGCTCTTCCGGGACAGGAATCGTGGGAGCAGACACCATATATTTT. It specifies CASSSSGTGIVGADTIYF.

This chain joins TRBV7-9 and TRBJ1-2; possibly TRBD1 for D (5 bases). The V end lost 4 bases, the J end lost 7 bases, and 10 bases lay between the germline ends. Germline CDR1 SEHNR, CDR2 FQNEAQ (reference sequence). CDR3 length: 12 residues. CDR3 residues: CASSSGAGGYTF. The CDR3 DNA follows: TGTGCCAGCAGCTCCGGGGCCGGTGGCTACACCTTC.

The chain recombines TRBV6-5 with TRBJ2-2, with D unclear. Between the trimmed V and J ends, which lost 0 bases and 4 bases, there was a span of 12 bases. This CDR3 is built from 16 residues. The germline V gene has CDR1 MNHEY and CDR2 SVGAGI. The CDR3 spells CASSYSTGSPTGELFF. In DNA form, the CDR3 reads TGTGCCAGCAGTTACTCTACGGGCAGTCCCACCGGGGAGCTGTTTTTT.

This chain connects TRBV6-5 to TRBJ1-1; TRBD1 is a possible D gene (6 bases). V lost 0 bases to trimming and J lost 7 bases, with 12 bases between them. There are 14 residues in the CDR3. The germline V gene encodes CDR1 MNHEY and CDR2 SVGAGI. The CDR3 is CASSYSLGGDEAFF. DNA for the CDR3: TGTGCCAGCAGTTACTCGTTGGGGGGCGATGAAGCTTTCTTT.

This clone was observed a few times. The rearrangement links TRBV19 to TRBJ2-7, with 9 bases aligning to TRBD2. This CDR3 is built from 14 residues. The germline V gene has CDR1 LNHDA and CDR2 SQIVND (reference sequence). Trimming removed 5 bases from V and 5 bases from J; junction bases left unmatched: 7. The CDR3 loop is CASSSPGLAHEQYF. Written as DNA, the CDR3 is TGTGCCAGTAGTTCCCCGGGACTAGCTCACGAGCAGTACTTC.

CDR3 bases: TGTGCCAGCAGTAATAGCATAGGGGCTCAGCCCCAGCATTTT. Translated, it gives CASSNSIGAQPQHF. V gene TRBV6-2 or TRBV6-3 combines with J gene TRBJ1-5; tentatively, D is TRBD1 (5 bases). Between the trimmed V and J ends, which lost 5 bases and 6 bases, there was a span of 14 bases. The germline V gene has CDR1 MNHEY and CDR2 SVGEGT. The CDR3 is 14 residues long.

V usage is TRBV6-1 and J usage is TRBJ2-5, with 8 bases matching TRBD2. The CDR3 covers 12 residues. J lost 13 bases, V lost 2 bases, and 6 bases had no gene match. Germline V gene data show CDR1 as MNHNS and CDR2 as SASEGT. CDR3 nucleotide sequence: TGTGCCAGCAGTGAATCGGGGGGGAACCGGTACTTC. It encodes CASSESGGNRYF.

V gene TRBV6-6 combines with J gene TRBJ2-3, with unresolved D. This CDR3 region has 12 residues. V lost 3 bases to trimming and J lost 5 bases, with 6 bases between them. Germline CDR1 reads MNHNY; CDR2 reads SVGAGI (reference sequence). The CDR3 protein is CASSYGLDTQYF. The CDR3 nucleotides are TGTGCCAGCAGTTATGGGCTAGATACGCAGTATTTT.

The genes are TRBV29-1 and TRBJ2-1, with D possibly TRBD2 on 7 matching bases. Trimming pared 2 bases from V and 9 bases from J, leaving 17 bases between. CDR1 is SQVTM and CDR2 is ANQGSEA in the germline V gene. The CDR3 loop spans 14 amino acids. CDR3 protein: CSVESWGGGGEQFF. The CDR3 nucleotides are TGCAGCGTTGAATCGTGGGGGGGCGGTGGTGAGCAGTTCTTC.

The CDR3 nucleotides read TGTGCCAGCAGCTCATCTTCTTCGGTTACTGAAGCTTTCTTT. This translates into CASSSSSSVTEAFF. The V gene is TRBV7-9, the J gene TRBJ1-1, with D unclear. This CDR3 contains 14 residues. The germline gives CDR1 SEHNR, CDR2 FQNEAQ (reference sequence). Trimming cost V 4 bases and J 5 bases, with 14 bases left between them.

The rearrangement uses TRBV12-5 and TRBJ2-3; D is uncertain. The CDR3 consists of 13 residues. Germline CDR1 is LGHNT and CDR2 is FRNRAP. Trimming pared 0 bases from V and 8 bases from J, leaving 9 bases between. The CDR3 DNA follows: TGTGCTAGTGGTTTGGTAACTTCGGCTACGCAGTATTTT. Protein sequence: CASGLVTSATQYF.

The CDR3 spells CAWSVTRGRRETQYF. The DNA of the CDR3 is TGTGCCTGGAGTGTAACCCGAGGGAGGAGAGAGACCCAGTACTTC. The chain has TRBV30 and TRBJ2-5, with D possibly matching TRBD2 (6 bases). Trimming took off 0 bases at V and 4 bases at J, with 15 bases between the two ends. CDR3 length: 15 residues. The V gene's germline CDR1 is GTSNPN and CDR2 SVGIG (reference sequence).

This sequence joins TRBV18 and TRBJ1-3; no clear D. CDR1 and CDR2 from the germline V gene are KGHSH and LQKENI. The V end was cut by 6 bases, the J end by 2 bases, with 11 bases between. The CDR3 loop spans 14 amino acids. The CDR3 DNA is TGTGCCAGCTCCCAGACCGGGGCTGGAAACACCATATATTTT. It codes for CASSQTGAGNTIYF. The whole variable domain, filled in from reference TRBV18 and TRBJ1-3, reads NAGVMQNPRHLVRRRGQEARLRCSPMKGHSHVYWYRQLPEEGLKFMVYLQKENIIDESGMPKERFSAEFPKEGPSILRIQQVVRGDSAAYFCASSQTGAGNTIYFGEGSWLTVV.

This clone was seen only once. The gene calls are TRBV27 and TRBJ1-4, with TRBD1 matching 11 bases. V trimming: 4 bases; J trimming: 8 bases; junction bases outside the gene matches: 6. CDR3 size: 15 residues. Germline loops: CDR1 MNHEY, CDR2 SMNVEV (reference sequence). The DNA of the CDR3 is TGTGCCAGCAGTTCCCTGGGACAGGGGGTGGAAAAACTGTTTTTT. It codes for CASSSLGQGVEKLFF.

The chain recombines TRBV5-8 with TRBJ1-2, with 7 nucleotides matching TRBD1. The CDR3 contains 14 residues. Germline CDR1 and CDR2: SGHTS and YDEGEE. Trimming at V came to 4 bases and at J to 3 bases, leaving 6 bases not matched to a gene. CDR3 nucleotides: TGTGCCAGCAGCCCTGGGACAGTCGACTATGGCTACACCTTC. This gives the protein CASSPGTVDYGYTF.

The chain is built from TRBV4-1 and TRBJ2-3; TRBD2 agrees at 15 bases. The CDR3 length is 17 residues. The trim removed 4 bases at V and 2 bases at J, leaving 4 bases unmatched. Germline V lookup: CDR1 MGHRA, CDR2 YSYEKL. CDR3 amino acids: CASSPGTSGGTTDTQYF. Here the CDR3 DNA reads TGCGCCAGCAGCCCGGGGACTAGCGGGGGGACCACAGATACGCAGTATTTT.

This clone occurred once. The CDR3 bases are TGTGCCAGCAGAGATACAGGGCTGAACACTGAAGCTTTCTTT. Translation: CASRDTGLNTEAFF. The rearrangement links TRBV2 to TRBJ1-1; D perhaps matches TRBD1 (6 bases). CDR1 is SNHLY, CDR2 FYNNEI, per germline. Trimming stripped 6 bases from V and 0 bases from J, with 11 bases between. The CDR3 covers 14 residues.

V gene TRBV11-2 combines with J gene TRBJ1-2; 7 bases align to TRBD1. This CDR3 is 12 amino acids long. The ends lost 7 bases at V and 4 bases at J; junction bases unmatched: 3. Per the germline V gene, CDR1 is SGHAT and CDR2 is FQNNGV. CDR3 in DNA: TGTGCCAGCAAGACAGGGCTCTATGGCTACACCTTC. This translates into CASKTGLYGYTF.

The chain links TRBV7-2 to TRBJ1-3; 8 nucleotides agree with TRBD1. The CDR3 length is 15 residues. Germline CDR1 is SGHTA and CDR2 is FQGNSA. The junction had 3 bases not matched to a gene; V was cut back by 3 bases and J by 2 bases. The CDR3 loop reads CASSFQGAAGNTIYF. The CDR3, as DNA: TGTGCCAGCAGCTTTCAGGGGGCGGCTGGAAACACCATATATTTT.

CDR3 DNA sequence: TGTGCCAGCAGACTAGCGGGGGGCCTGAGCTCCTACAATGAGCAGTTCTTC. This translates into CASRLAGGLSSYNEQFF. The chain is built from TRBV7-9 and TRBJ2-1; 12 bases agree with TRBD2. V was pared by 6 bases and J by 0 bases, with 6 bases of the junction left unmatched. This CDR3 is built from 17 residues. Looked up from germline, CDR1 is SEHNR and CDR2 is FQNEAQ (reference sequence).

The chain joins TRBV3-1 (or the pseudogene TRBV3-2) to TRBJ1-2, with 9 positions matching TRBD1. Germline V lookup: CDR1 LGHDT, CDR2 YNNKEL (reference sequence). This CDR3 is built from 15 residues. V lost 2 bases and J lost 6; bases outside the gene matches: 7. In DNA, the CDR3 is TGTGCCAGCAGCCAACTCGGACAGGGGAGGAATGGCTACACCTTC. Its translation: CASSQLGQGRNGYTF.

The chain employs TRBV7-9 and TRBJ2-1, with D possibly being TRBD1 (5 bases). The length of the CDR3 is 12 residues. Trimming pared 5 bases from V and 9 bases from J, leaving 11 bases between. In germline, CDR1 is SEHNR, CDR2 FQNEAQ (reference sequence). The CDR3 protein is CASSEDIGEQFF. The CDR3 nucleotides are TGTGCCAGCAGCGAGGACATCGGTGAGCAGTTCTTC.